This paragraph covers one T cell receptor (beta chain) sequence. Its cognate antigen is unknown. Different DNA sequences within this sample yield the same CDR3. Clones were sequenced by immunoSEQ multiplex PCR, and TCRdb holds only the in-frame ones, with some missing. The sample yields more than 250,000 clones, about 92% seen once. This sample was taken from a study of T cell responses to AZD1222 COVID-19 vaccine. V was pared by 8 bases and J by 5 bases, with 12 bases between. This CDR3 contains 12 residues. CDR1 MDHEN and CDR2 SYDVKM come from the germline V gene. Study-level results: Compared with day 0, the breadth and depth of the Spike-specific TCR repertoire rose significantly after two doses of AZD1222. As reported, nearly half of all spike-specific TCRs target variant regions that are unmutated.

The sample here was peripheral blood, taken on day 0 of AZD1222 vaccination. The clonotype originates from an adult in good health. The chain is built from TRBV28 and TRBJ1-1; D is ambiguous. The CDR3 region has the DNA TGTGCCAGCTCGCTCGTACGGACTGAAGCTTTCTTT. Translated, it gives CASSLVRTEAFF.